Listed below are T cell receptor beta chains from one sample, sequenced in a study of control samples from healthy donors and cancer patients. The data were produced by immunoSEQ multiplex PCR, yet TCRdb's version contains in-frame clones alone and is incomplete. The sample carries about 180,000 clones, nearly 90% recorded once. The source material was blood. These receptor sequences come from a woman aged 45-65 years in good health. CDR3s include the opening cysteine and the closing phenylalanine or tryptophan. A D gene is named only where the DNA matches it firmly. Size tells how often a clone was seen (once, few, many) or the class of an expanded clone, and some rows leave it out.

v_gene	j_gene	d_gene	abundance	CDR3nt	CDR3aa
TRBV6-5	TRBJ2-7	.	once	TGTGCCAGCAGTTACCTCGTTTCTGGCGGCCACGAGCAGTACTTC	CASSYLVSGGHEQYF
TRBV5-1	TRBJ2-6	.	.	TGCGCCAGCAGCCAGGAAGCCCTAACCGGGGCCAACGTCCTGACTTTC	CASSQEALTGANVLTF
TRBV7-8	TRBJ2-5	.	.	TGTGCCAGCAGCCCGAGTAAGCCTCTAGAGACCCAGTACTTC	CASSPSKPLETQYF
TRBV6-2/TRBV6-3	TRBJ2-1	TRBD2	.	TGTGCCAGCAGTCTAAGGGCAACTAGCGGGGGGTGGAGTGAGCAGTTCTTC	CASSLRATSGGWSEQFF
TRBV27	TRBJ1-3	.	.	TGTGCCAGCAGTTTGGGGACTCCTGGAAACACCATATATTTT	CASSLGTPGNTIYF
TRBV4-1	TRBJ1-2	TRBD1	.	TGCGCCAGCAGCCAACTCCCGCCGACAGGGGCGACCCTATCTAACTATGGCTACACCTTC	CASSQLPPTGATLSNYGYTF
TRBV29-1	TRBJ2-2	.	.	TGCAGCGTTGAAAACAGGAGGCGAGCCGGGGAGCTGTTTTTT	CSVENRRRAGELFF
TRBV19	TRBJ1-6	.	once	TGTGCCAGTAGTACCTCGGGAATGGTTAGGGATTCACCCCTCCACTTT	CASSTSGMVRDSPLHF
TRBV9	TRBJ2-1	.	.	TGTGCCAGCAGCGTAGCGAGGGAGCAGTTCTTC	CASSVAREQFF
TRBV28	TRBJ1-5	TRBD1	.	TGTGCCAGCAGTCCTTTAGGACAGGATTATCAGCCCCAGCATTTT	CASSPLGQDYQPQHF
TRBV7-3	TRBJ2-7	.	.	TGTGCCAGCAGCCCGGCGGCGGACAGTTCACCCTACGAGCAGTACTTC	CASSPAADSSPYEQYF
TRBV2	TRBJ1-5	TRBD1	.	TGTGCCAGCAGGGCTAGGGGCGGACAGGTAGATCAGCCCCAGCATTTT	CASRARGGQVDQPQHF
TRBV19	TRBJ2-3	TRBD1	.	TGTGCCAGTAGTCTCCGGGACAGGGTGCTCACAGATACGCAGTATTTT	CASSLRDRVLTDTQYF